A selection of T cell receptor beta chains follows, all from one sample in a study of cytomegalovirus exposure and HLA in healthy donors. The assay was immunoSEQ multiplex PCR, and TCRdb's table has in-frame clones only and misses some. In the table there are roughly 120,000 clones, approximately 80% of which are singletons. What was sequenced was PBMCs. These receptors originate from a man aged 35-49 years in good health and CMV-seronegative. Both conserved end residues are part of each CDR3. A D gene is named only where the DNA matches it firmly. The size of a clone is reported for some rows only, either as once, few or many, or as a class for expanded clones.

cdr3_nt cdr3_aa d_call j_call clone_size v_call
TGCGCCAGCAGCTTGGTGGTTTCGGGGGGTATAACACCCCTCCACTTT CASSLVVSGGITPLHF . TRBJ1-6 . TRBV5-1
TGCAGCGCAGATCGGGGGGGGACCCAGTACTTC CSADRGGTQYF TRBD2 TRBJ2-5 . TRBV29-1
TGTGCCAGTAGTTCAGACAGGGTGAGGAACGAGCAGTACTTC CASSSDRVRNEQYF TRBD1 TRBJ2-7 few TRBV19
TGTGCCAGCAGCTTCGGCGGTGCCTACAATGAGCAGTTCTTC CASSFGGAYNEQFF . TRBJ2-1 . TRBV11-3
TGTGCCAGCAGTTTACAGGGAGGTTCGGGTCAGCCCCAGCATTTT CASSLQGGSGQPQHF . TRBJ1-5 . TRBV7-2
TGCGCCAGCAGCCAAGAGCTTAGGACAGCTAACTATGGCTACACCTTC CASSQELRTANYGYTF . TRBJ1-2 . TRBV4-3
TGCGCCAGCAGCCAAGTGCCCAGGGGGAGCACTGAAGCTTTCTTT CASSQVPRGSTEAFF TRBD1 TRBJ1-1 . TRBV4-3
TGTGCCAGCAGCTTAGGATCGGGGTCCTACTACGAGCAGTACTTC CASSLGSGSYYEQYF . TRBJ2-7 . TRBV7-2
TGTGCCACCAGCAGAGAGACAGGGGGCACAGATACGCAGTATTTT CATSRETGGTDTQYF TRBD1 TRBJ2-3 . TRBV15
TGTGCCAGCAGTTTTTTCCAGGGGGGAGCCGGGAACTTC CASSFFQGGAGNF . TRBJ2-5 . TRBV28
TGTGCCAGCAGCGTAGAGACTAGCGGGGGCAATGAGCAGTTCTTC CASSVETSGGNEQFF TRBD2 TRBJ2-1 . TRBV9
TGTGCCAGCAGTCAAGGAGGGGAGCAGTACTTC CASSQGGEQYF . TRBJ2-7 . TRBV27
TGTGCCAGTCGGATACAGGGAAGCAATCAGCCCCAGCATTTT CASRIQGSNQPQHF . TRBJ1-5 . TRBV19
TGTGCCAGCAGCCCAAGAGGGTCTGGCAGCTTCTATGGCTACACCTTC CASSPRGSGSFYGYTF . TRBJ1-2 . TRBV14
TGTGCCAGCAGTTTAAGTAATTCGCACCTTTTGGCTTACGAGCAGTACTTC CASSLSNSHLLAYEQYF . TRBJ2-7 . TRBV27
TGTGCCAGCAGCACCCGGACAGGGGAGAACACTGAAGCTTTCTTT CASSTRTGENTEAFF TRBD1 TRBJ1-1 few TRBV7-2
TGTGCCAGCAGCTTAACTAGCGGGGGCTACGAGCAGTACTTC CASSLTSGGYEQYF TRBD2 TRBJ2-7 . TRBV7-8
TGTGCCAGCAGCCGCTACGGACAGGGGGACTTGATAAGAAACACCATATATTTT CASSRYGQGDLIRNTIYF TRBD1 TRBJ1-3 once TRBV7-8